This T cell receptor beta chain was sequenced during a study of T cell responses to AZD1222 COVID-19 vaccine. Here immunoSEQ multiplex PCR was the method, and the copy in TCRdb shows in-frame clones only, minus some. The sample holds 130,000 to 150,000 clones, around 90% seen once. Study-level findings and limits: Clonal diversity was possibly underestimated; the donors were predominantly white British and more often female. Seropositivity was recorded at baseline in only a handful of AZD1222 recipients.

In the case of this clone: Its target is unknown.

The CDR3 contains 14 residues. V lost 0 bases and J 0 bases, leaving 4 bases between the germline ends. Germline CDR1 is MNHEY and CDR2 is SVGEGT. The TCR was taken from an adult who received the AZD1222 COVID-19 vaccine. V and J are TRBV6-2 or TRBV6-3 and TRBJ2-3; no reliable D call. Sequenced here: peripheral blood, sampled 28 days after the second AZD1222 dose. CDR3: CASSYSDSTDTQYF. As DNA, the CDR3 is TGTGCCAGCAGTTACTCGGACAGCACAGATACGCAGTATTTT.